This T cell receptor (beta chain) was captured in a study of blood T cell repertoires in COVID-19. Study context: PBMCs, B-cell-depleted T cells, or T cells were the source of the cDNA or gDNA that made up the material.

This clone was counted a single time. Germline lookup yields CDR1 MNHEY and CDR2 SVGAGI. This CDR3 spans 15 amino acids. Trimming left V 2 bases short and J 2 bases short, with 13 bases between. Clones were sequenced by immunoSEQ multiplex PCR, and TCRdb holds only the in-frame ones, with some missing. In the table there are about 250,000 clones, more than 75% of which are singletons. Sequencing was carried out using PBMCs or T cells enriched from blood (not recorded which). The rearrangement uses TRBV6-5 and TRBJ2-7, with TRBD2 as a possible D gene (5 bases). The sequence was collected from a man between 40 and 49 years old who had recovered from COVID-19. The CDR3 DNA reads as TGTGCCAGCAGTTACCCTTTTGGAGGCACCTACGAGCAGTACTTC. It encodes CASSYPFGGTYEQYF.